The entry that follows covers one T cell receptor beta chain sequence. Authors' processing steps: Amplified reference gene primers provided the basis for estimating nucleated cell counts. The method was immunoSEQ multiplex PCR; TCRdb's version includes in-frame clones alone and lacks a portion of them. The V and J calls and clone size were taken over from that table, and D and trimming were inferred from the DNA. The profile covers about 320,000 clones, with roughly 85% appearing a single time and just over 7% taken by the ten largest. The data derive from a study of blood T cell repertoires in COVID-19. Study-wide context: COVID-19 samples, acute and convalescent, were from the United States, Italy and Spain. PBMCs, B-cell-depleted T cells, or T cells were the source of the cDNA or gDNA that made up the material.

CDR1 is ENHRY, CDR2 SYGVKD, per germline. V was cut by 0 bases and J by 3 bases, with 15 bases left in between. This CDR3 contains 16 residues. V and J are TRBV10-3 and TRBJ2-7, with D perhaps TRBD1 (6 bases). The sequenced sample was peripheral blood. This TCR was sampled from a human donor in a cohort sampled during active COVID-19. CDR3 amino acids: CAISESGQGSIYEQYF. CDR3 nucleotide sequence: TGTGCCATCAGTGAGTCGGGGCAGGGGTCGATCTACGAGCAGTACTTC.